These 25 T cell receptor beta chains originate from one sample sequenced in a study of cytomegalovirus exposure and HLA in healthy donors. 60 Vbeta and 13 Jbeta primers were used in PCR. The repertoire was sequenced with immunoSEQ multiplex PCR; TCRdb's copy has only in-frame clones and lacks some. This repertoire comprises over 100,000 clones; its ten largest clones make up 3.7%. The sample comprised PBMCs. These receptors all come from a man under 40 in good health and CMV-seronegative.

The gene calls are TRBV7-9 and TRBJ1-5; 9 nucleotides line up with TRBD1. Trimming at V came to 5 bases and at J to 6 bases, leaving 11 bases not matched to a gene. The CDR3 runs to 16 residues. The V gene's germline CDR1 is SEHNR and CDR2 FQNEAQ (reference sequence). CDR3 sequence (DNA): TGTGCCAGCAGCACCTTGGACAGGGGCGCAGGTCAGCCCCAGCATTTT. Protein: CASSTLDRGAGQPQHF.

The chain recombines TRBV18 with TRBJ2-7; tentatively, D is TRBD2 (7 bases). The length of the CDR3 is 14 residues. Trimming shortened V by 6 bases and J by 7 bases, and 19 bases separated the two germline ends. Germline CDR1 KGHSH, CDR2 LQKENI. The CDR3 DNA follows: TGTGCCAGCTCTCTTACGCCGGGGGGCGGGGAGCAGTACTTC. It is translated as CASSLTPGGGEQYF.

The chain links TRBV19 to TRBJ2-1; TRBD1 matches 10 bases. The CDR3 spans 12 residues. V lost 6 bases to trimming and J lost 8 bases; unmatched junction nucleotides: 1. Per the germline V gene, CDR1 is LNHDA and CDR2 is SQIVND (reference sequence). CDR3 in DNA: TGTGCCAGTAGGACAGGGGGCGATGAGCAGTTCTTC. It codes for CASRTGGDEQFF.

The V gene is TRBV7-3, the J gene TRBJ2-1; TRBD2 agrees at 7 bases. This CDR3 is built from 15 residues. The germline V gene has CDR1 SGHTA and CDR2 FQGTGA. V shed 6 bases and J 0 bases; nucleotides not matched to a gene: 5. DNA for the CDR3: TGTGCCAGCAGTCCAGCGGGATACTCCTACAATGAGCAGTTCTTC. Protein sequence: CASSPAGYSYNEQFF.

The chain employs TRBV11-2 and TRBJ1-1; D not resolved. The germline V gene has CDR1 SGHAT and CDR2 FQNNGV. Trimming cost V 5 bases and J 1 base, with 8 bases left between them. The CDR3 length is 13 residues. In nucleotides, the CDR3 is TGTGCCAGCAGCCCCGTCCCGAACACTGAAGCTTTCTTT. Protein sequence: CASSPVPNTEAFF.

In nucleotides, the CDR3 is TGCGCCAGCAGCGCCGGACTAGCGGGGGGGTGGGGAGATACGCAGTATTTT. Translating gives CASSAGLAGGWGDTQYF. The V call is TRBV5-1, the J call TRBJ2-3, with TRBD2 identical over 15 bases. The V gene's germline CDR1 is SGHRS and CDR2 YFSETQ. V shed 4 bases and J 5 bases; nucleotides not matched to a gene: 8. The CDR3 is 17 amino acids. Using reference TRBV5-1 and TRBJ2-3 for the parts outside the CDR3, the full variable domain is KAGVTQTPRYLIKTRGQQVTLSCSPISGHRSVSWYQQTPGQGLQFLFEYFSETQRNKGNFPGRFSGRQFSNSRSEMNVSTLELGDSALYLCASSAGLAGGWGDTQYFGPGTRLTVL.

The CDR3 here is CASSEAGGTDTQYF. CDR3 DNA sequence: TGTGCCAGCAGTGAAGCGGGGGGCACAGATACGCAGTATTTT. The chain couples TRBV6-4 to TRBJ2-3; 8 bases line up with TRBD2. The CDR3 has 14 amino acids. Unmatched junction bases numbered 0, after V lost 3 bases and J lost 1 base. Germline V gene data show CDR1 as MRHNA and CDR2 as SNTAGT.

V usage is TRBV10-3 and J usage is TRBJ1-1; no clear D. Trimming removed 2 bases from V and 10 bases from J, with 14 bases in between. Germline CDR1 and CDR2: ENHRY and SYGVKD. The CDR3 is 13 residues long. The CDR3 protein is CAISEVAGHLAFF. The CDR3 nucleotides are TGTGCCATCAGTGAGGTGGCAGGCCACTTAGCTTTCTTT.

CDR3 protein: CAMTGANQETQYF. Here the CDR3 DNA reads TGTGCCATGACAGGGGCTAACCAAGAGACCCAGTACTTC. V and J are TRBV2 and TRBJ2-5, with 8 bases aligning to TRBD1. V was clipped by 10 bases and J by 0 bases; unmatched bases: 4. There are 13 residues in the CDR3. Germline assignment: CDR1 SNHLY and CDR2 FYNNEI.

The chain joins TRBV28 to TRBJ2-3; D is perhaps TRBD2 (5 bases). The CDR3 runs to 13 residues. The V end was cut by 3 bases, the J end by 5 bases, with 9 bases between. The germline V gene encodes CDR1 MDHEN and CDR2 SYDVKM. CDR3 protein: CASSLMAGDTQYF. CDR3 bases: TGTGCCAGCAGTTTGATGGCGGGAGATACGCAGTATTTT.

The CDR3 bases are TGTGCCAGCAGCCAGGGGGGCGCGGAGACTGAAGCTTTCTTT. Translated: CASSQGGAETEAFF. V and J are TRBV7-9 and TRBJ1-1, with TRBD1 matching over 7 bases. CDR1 is SEHNR, CDR2 FQNEAQ, per germline (reference sequence). With V trimmed by 5 bases and J by 5 bases, 8 bases remained unmatched. CDR3 length equals 14 residues.

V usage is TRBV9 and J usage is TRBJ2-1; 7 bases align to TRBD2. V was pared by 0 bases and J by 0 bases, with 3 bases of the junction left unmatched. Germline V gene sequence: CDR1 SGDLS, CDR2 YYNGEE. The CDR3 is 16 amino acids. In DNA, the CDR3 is TGTGCCAGCAGCGTAGTGGGGGGGGGCTCCTACAATGAGCAGTTCTTC. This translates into CASSVVGGGSYNEQFF.

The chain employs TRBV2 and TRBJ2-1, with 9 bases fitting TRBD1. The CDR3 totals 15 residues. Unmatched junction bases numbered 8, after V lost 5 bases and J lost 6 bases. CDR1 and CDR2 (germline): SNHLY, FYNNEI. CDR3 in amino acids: CASSFSGTGPNEQFF. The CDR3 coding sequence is TGTGCCAGCAGTTTCTCCGGGACAGGGCCCAATGAGCAGTTCTTC.

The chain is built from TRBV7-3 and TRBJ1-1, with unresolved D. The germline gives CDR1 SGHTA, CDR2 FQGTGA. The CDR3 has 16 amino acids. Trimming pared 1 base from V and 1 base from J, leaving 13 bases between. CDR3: CASSLIWVGGNTEAFF. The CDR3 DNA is TGTGCCAGCAGCTTAATCTGGGTGGGAGGGAACACTGAAGCTTTCTTT.

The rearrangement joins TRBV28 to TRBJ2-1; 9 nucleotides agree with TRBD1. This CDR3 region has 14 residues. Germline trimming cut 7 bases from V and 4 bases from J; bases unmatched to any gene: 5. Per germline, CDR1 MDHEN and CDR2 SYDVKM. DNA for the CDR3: TGTGCCAGCAACCGACAGGGGGTATACAATGAGCAGTTCTTC. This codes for CASNRQGVYNEQFF.

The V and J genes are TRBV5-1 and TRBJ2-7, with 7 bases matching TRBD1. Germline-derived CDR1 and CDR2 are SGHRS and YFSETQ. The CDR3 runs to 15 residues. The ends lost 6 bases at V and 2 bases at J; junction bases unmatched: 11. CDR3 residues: CASTSYLTGAYEQYF. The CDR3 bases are TGCGCCAGCACCAGTTACCTAACAGGGGCCTACGAGCAGTACTTC.

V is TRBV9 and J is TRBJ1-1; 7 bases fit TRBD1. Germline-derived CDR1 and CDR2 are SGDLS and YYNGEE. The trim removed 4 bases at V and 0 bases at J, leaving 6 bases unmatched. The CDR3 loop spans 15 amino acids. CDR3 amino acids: CASSPGDSLNTEAFF. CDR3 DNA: TGTGCCAGCAGCCCAGGGGACAGCTTGAACACTGAAGCTTTCTTT.

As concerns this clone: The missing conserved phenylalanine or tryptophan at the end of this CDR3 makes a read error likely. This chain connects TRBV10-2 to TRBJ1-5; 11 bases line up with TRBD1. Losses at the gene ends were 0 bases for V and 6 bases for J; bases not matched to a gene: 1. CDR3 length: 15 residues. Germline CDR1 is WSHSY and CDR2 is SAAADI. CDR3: CASSESGTGGQPQHS. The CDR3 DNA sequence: TGCGCCAGCAGTGAGTCGGGGACAGGGGGTCAGCCCCAGCATTCT.

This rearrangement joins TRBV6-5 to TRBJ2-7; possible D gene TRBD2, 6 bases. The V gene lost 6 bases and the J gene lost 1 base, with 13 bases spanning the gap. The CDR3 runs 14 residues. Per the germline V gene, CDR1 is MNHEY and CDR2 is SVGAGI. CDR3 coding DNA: TGTGCCAGCAGGCGGGGACTGGCTTCCTACGAGCAGTACTTC. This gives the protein CASRRGLASYEQYF.

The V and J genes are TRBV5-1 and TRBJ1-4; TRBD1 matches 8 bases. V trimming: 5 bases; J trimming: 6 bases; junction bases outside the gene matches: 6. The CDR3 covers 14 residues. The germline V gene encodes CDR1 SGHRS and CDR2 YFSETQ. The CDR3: CASSPDRVDEKLFF. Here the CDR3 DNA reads TGCGCCAGCAGTCCGGACAGGGTTGATGAAAAACTGTTTTTT. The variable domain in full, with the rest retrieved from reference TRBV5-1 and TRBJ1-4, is KAGVTQTPRYLIKTRGQQVTLSCSPISGHRSVSWYQQTPGQGLQFLFEYFSETQRNKGNFPGRFSGRQFSNSRSEMNVSTLELGDSALYLCASSPDRVDEKLFFGSGTQLSVL.

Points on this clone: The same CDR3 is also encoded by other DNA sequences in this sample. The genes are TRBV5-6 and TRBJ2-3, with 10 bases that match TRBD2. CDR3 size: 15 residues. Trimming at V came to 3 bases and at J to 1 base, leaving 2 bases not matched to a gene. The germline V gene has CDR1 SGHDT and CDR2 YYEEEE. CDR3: CASSSGTSGTDTQYF. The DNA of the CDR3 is TGTGCCAGCAGCTCGGGGACTAGCGGCACAGATACGCAGTATTTT.

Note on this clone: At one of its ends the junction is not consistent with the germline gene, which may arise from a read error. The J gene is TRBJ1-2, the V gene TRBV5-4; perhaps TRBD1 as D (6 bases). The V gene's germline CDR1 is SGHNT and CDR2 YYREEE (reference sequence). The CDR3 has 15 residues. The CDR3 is CAYKNREGFLWGYTF. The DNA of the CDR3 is TGCGCCTATAAAAACAGGGAAGGGTTTTTGTGGGGCTACACCTTC.

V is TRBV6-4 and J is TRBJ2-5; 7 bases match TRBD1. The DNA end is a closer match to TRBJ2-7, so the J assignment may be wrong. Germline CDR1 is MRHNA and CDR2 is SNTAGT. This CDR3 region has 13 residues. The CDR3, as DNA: TGTGCCAGCGCGACAGGGATTTCCTACGAGCAGTACTTC. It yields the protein CASATGISYEQYF.

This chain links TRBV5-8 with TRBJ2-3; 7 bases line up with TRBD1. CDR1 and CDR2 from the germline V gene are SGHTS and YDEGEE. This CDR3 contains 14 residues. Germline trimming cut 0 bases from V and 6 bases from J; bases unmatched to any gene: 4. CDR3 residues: CASSLGQGWDTQYF. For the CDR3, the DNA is TGTGCCAGCAGCTTGGGACAGGGATGGGATACGCAGTATTTT. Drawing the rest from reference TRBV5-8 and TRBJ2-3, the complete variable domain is EAGVTQSPTHLIKTRGQQATLRCSPISGHTSVYWYQQALGLGLQFLLWYDEGEERNRGNFPPRFSGRQFPNYSSELNVNALELEDSALYLCASSLGQGWDTQYFGPGTRLTVL.

The DNA for the CDR3 is TGTGCCAGCAGTTCCCACGGGAATACTAATGAAAAACTGTTTTTT. Protein: CASSSHGNTNEKLFF. The chain is built from TRBV2 and TRBJ1-4; unclear D gene. CDR3 length equals 15 residues. The V and J ends lost 5 bases and 2 bases respectively, with 12 bases between them. The germline gives CDR1 SNHLY, CDR2 FYNNEI.